This TCR beta chain was identified in a study of post-analysis software for immune sequencing data. On the study more broadly: In terms of disease course, relapsing-remitting, secondary progressive and progressive-relapsing multiple sclerosis were included.

Study findings and constraints: Normalized Chao1 diversity was significantly lower in multiple sclerosis patients than in controls. Relative to controls, patients had 4 or 5 TRBV segments at higher frequency, with TRBV5-6, TRBV5-1 and TRBV20-1 among these. Under the F measure, samples that were prepared in one batch clustered strongly together.

The germline gives CDR1 DFQATT, CDR2 SNEGSKA (reference sequence). CDR3 size: 14 residues. V shed 1 base and J shed 0 bases, with 10 bases lying between them. TCR beta cDNA libraries had unique molecular identifiers. The yield from about 1 to 10 million T cells was around 500,000 cDNA molecules in total. TCRdb re-called the PCR reads with MiXCR, one entry per CDR3 protein. The table has approximately 440,000 distinct CDR3 sequences, 40% to 55% seen once. Remarks on this clonotype: As yet, its antigen is unknown.

This sequence was found in a girl between 5 and 17 years old with multiple sclerosis. Material for sequencing was blood. The chain carries TRBV20-1 and TRBJ2-7, with D possibly matching TRBD2 (5 bases). The CDR3 region has the DNA TGCAGTGCTAGAGGCTCAAGCGGCTCCTACGAGCAGTACTTC. This encodes CSARGSSGSYEQYF.